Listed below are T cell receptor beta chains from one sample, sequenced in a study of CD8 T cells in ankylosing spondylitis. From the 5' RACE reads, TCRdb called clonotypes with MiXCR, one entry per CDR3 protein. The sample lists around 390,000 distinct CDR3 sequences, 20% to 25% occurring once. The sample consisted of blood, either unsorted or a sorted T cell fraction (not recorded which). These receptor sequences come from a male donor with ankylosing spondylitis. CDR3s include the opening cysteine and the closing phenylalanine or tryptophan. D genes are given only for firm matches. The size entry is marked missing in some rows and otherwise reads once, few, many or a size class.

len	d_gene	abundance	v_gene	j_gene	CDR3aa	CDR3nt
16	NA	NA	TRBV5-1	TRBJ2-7	CASSIQTGFAGGEQYF	TGCGCCAGCAGCATACAGACAGGGTTCGCGGGGGGCGAGCAGTACTTC
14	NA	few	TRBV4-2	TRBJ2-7	CASSQGLQDYEQYF	TGTGCCAGCAGCCAAGGGTTGCAAGACTACGAGCAGTACTTC
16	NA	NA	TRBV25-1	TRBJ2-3	CASSEERGALTDTQYF	TGTGCCAGCAGTGAAGAGAGAGGGGCCCTCACAGATACGCAGTATTTT
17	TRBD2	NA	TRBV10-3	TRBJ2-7	CAISESWASGSPYEQYF	TGTGCCATCAGTGAGTCTTGGGCTAGCGGGAGTCCCTACGAGCAGTACTTC
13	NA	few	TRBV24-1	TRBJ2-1	CATSGYFNNEQFF	TGTGCCACTTCGGGGTACTTCAACAATGAGCAGTTCTTC
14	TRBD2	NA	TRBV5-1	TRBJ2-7	CASSLDGRAPEQYF	TGCGCCAGCAGCTTGGACGGGAGGGCGCCCGAGCAGTACTTC
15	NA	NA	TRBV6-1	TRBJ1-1	CASRPPGTGALQAFF	TGTGCCAGCAGACCTCCAGGAACAGGAGCCCTTCAAGCTTTCTTT
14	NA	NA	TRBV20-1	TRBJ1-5	CSARDLKGNQPQHF	TGCAGTGCTAGAGATCTCAAGGGAAATCAGCCCCAGCATTTT
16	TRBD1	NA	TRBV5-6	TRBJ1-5	CASSWGKGQSDQPQHF	TGTGCCAGCAGCTGGGGAAAGGGACAGTCTGATCAGCCCCAGCATTTT
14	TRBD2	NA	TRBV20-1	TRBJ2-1	CSAKRPSGYNEQFF	TGCAGTGCCAAGAGGCCTAGCGGCTACAATGAGCAGTTCTTC
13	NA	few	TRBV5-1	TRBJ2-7	CASRNGVNYEQYF	TGCGCCAGCCGGAACGGCGTAAACTACGAGCAGTACTTC